This TCR beta chain was observed in a study of cytomegalovirus exposure and HLA in healthy donors. Study results and caveats: A later analysis reportedly found fewer N-insertions in an Asian-associated ancestry cluster than the roughly 680-donor mean. Earlier analysis yielded a pattern in which most TCR beta V segments were productive about 90% or about 30% of the time. Later on, a genetic analysis was performed. It linked a missense variant in DCLRE1C with V- and J-gene trimming of TCR beta.

This clone has just a few counts. Its matching antigen is unknown. The PCR employed 60 Vbeta primers together with 13 Jbeta primers. Measured with immunoSEQ multiplex PCR; TCRdb has only the in-frame clones, and not every one. Among about 120,000 clones listed, 76% were seen once. This CDR3 comprises 14 residues. Trimming pared 0 bases from V and 4 bases from J, leaving 10 bases between. Germline assignment: CDR1 LNHNV and CDR2 YYDKDF (reference sequence). The TCR originated in a woman in her thirties or forties in good health and CMV-seropositive. The specimen sequenced was PBMCs. The V call is TRBV15, the J call TRBJ2-7; TRBD1 might be the D (5 bases). The CDR3 DNA sequence: TGTGCCACCAGCAGAGATGGGCAGGGATACGAGCAGTACTTC. Translating it yields CATSRDGQGYEQYF.